This TCR beta chain originates from a study of T cells after yellow fever vaccination. This clonotype was counted many times. Antigen: not known. This CDR3 has 14 residues. Germline-derived CDR1 and CDR2 are LGHDT and YNNKEL (reference sequence). The trim removed 1 base at V and 6 bases at J, leaving 2 bases unmatched. Whole-study findings and limits: Re-detected after boosting: most primary clones, more than 95% of CD4 and about 90% of CD8.

TCRdb ran MiXCR on the 5' RACE reads and lists one entry per CDR3 protein. The sample has a few hundred thousand distinct CDR3 sequences; less than 9.5% are singletons. The rearrangement joins TRBV3-1 to TRBJ2-3; 9 positions agree with TRBD2. The sequence was collected from a man younger than 30 who received the YFV17D yellow fever vaccine. This sample comprised CD4+ T cells sorted from PBMCs, obtained 5 days after the yellow fever booster vaccination. The CDR3 reads CASSQVGTSDTQYF. The CDR3 DNA reads as TGTGCCAGCAGCCAAGTTGGGACTAGCGATACGCAGTATTTT.